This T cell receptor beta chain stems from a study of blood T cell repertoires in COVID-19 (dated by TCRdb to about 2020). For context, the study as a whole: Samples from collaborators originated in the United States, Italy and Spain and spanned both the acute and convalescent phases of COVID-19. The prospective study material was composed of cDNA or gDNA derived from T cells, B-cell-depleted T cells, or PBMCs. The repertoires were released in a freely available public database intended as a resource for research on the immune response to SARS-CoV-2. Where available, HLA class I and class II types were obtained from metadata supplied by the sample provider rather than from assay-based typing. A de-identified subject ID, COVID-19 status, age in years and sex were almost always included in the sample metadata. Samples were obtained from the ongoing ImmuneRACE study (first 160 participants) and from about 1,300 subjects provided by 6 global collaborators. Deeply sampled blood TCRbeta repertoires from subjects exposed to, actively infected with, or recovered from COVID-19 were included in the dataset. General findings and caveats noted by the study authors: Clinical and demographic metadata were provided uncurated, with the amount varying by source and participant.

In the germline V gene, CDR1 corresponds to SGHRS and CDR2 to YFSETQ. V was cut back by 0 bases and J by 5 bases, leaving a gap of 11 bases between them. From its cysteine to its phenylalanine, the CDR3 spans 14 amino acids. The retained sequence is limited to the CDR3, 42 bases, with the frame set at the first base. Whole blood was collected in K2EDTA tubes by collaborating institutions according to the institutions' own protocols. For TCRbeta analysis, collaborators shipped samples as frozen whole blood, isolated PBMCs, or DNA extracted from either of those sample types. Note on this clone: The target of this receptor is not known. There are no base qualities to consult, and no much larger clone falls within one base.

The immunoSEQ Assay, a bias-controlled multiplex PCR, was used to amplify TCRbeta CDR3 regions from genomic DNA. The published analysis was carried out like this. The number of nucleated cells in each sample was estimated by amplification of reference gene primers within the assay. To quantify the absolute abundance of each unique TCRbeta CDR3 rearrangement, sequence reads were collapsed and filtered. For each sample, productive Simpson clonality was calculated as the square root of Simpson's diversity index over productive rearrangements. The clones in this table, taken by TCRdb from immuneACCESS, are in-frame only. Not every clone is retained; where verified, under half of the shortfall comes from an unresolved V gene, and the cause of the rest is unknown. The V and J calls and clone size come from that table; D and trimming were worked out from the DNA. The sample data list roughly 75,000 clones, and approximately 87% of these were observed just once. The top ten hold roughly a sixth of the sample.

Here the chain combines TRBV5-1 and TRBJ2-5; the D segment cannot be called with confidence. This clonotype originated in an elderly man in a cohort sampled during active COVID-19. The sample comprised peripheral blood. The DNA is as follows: TGCGCCAGCAGCTTGGACGGTCTGTTGGAGACCCAGTACTTC. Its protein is CASSLDGLLETQYF.